This TCR beta chain was sequenced for a study of shared clonotypes between healthy human individuals (dated by TCRdb to the early 2020s). At the level of the whole study: A few men and a couple of women, aged 18 to 49 years, made up the cohort. For each donor, CD4 naive and CD4 memory were each given three plates, CD8 naive was given two plates, and CD8 memory was given one plate. Leukapheresis yielded between about 0.94 and 10 billion PBMCs per donor. To increase sequencing depth and limit assay-specific biases, TCR repertoire library preparation and sequencing were carried out by different laboratories using diverse techniques. To estimate repertoire size and how much clonotype sharing occurs between individuals, the study deeply sequenced the blood TCR repertoires of five healthy adults. Points the paper makes about the study in general: Pairwise subsampling led to the expectation that sequencing depth would affect the degree of clonotype sharing among donors. Incomplete sequencing was indicated by rarefaction of sorted-subset datasets, despite the large sequencing depth. Clonotypes shared by all four sorted-subset donors showed higher generation probabilities than non-shared clonotypes. Estimated clonotype richness was generally larger for naive than for memory subsets. When several donors were compared, the shared fraction of clonotypes was approximately 5% for naive CD4, 3.5% to 4% for naive CD8, more than 2% for memory CD4, and less than 0.5% for memory CD8. Because the study included only a small number of donors, the genetic and exposure-history diversity represented was limited. Sampling was limited to blood, and TCR repertoires in tissue likely differ from TCR repertoires in blood.

Details on this clone: Its antigen is not yet known. No much larger clone exists at a distance of one base, and base qualities are not known.

Using the deep immunoSEQ assay, multiplex PCR amplified TCR CDR3 regions from genomic DNA. Genomic DNA extracted from each cell subset was distributed evenly over all wells of several immunoSEQ 96-well plates, and each plate served as one replicate. Each replicate PCR for sorted subsets received roughly 0.2 ug genomic DNA, equal to tens of thousands of T cell genomes. Purified libraries were measured with a Qubit 3.0 fluorometer, size-checked on a Bioanalyzer 2100, and measured again with the KAPA Library Quantification kit. Every immunoSEQ 96-well plate was sequenced on a dedicated single-read 150-cycle Illumina NextSeq 550 flow cell. Per the authors' processing: Because the immunoSEQ output included only junctional sequences and no quality scores, the filtering could not be the same as the filtering used for full-length reads. Sequences were annotated with PyIR, a Python wrapper for IgBLAST v1.9, using IMGT germline references to assign V/J genes and CDR3. Reads were filtered out if the reads had weak V/J assignments (E-value above 1e-6), no CDR3, stop codons, out-of-frame junctions, or ambiguous translated residues. V3J clonotypes were defined as sequences sharing an identical inferred V gene, J gene, and CDR3 amino acid sequence. Percentage overlap between repertoires was computed as shared unique clonotypes divided by the size of the smaller repertoire. RTK rarefaction, the Chao1 estimator, and Recon v2.1 estimates of unobserved clonotypes were used to assess repertoire richness. Generation probabilities were computed with OLGA for all TCRbeta clonotypes obtained by the gDNA method from a handful of donors. TCRdb carries this immuneACCESS record with in-frame sequences only. Its versions omit some clonotypes, under half of them owing to an unresolved V gene in the studies checked, with the rest unexplained. For V, J and clone size, that table is used; D and trimming come from the DNA. The sample contains roughly 2,300,000 clones, around 93% of them found a single time. 0.37% of the sample is taken by the ten largest.

The donors were healthy, HIV-negative adults with no recently reported acute infections or vaccinations. Only Caucasian adults living in Nashville, Tennessee, USA were represented among the donors. CD4+ T cells were enriched by magnetic negative selection, after which naive cells were positively selected on CD45RA and the negative fraction was taken as the memory subset. Blood was obtained by leukapheresis, after which PBMCs were separated by Ficoll-Histopaque density gradient centrifugation and cryopreserved in liquid nitrogen vapor phase. Analytical flow cytometry was used to check the purity and quantity of every magnetically sorted T cell population. Each sorted fraction had its genomic DNA isolated and then quantified by UV absorbance on a Nanodrop 2000c. In the germline V gene, CDR1 corresponds to SGHDN and CDR2 to FVKESK. Deletion took 3 bases off V and 3 bases off J, with a span of 9 bases between the germline ends. Measured from the cysteine to the phenylalanine, the CDR3 is 14 residues long. Only the CDR3 part of the read is kept: 42 bases, read in frame from the first base.

The chain was built from TRBV14 and TRBJ1-3; TRBD1 might be the D gene, on 6 matching bases. The sequenced sample consisted of naive CD4+ T cells from PBMCs. The sample's cell subset or site label, decoded: CD45RA+ positively selected. The sequence was obtained from a man younger than 30 in good health. Some clones in this sample may be carry-over from other donors' samples. The nucleotides are TGTGCCAGCAGCCAGACAGGCCTTGGAAACACCATATATTTT. Protein translation: CASSQTGLGNTIYF.